This is a list of T cell receptor beta chains from one sample in a study of OX40 agonist ivuxolimab in advanced cancers. Some clones are missing from TCRdb's copy, which holds only in-frame ones; the method was immunoSEQ multiplex PCR. The sample holds around 60,000 clones, about 90% seen once. Here the sequenced sample was CD4+ or CD8+ T cells sorted from blood, taken in a trial of the OX40 agonist ivuxolimab. These receptors came from an adult with an advanced solid tumor such as melanoma, head and neck, liver or kidney cancer. CDR3s include the opening cysteine and the closing phenylalanine or tryptophan. Each record gives: CDR3 protein, J gene, V gene.

CDR3aa: CASSYYRAQETQYF
j_gene: TRBJ2-5
v_gene: TRBV6-6

CDR3aa: CASRPGAGTDTQYF
j_gene: TRBJ2-3
v_gene: TRBV5-1

CDR3aa: CATSRVSQETQYF
j_gene: TRBJ2-5
v_gene: TRBV15

CDR3aa: CASSQQTSRTEAFF
j_gene: TRBJ1-1
v_gene: TRBV11-2

CDR3aa: CASSFWGAQETQYF
j_gene: TRBJ2-5
v_gene: TRBV7-2

CDR3aa: CASSQVQRNYGYTF
j_gene: TRBJ1-2
v_gene: TRBV10-2

CDR3aa: CASSLGLGNEQFF
j_gene: TRBJ2-1
v_gene: TRBV5-4

CDR3aa: CASSMSTYEQYF
j_gene: TRBJ2-7
v_gene: TRBV19

CDR3aa: CASSDNGYGYTF
j_gene: TRBJ1-2
v_gene: TRBV11-2

CDR3aa: CSFSGQGASGRLTYNEQFF
j_gene: TRBJ2-1
v_gene: TRBV29-1

CDR3aa: CASSPGTSGILEQYF
j_gene: TRBJ2-7
v_gene: TRBV27

CDR3aa: CASSSDGLMAGGPPDTQYF
j_gene: TRBJ2-3
v_gene: TRBV5-1

CDR3aa: CATSRDKGRTSGRISYEQYF
j_gene: TRBJ2-7
v_gene: TRBV15

CDR3aa: CASSYVLGPQHF
j_gene: TRBJ1-5
v_gene: TRBV28

CDR3aa: CASSLRRGPLNTDTQYF
j_gene: TRBJ2-3
v_gene: TRBV5-6

CDR3aa: CASSLAPPGLAGSYEQYF
j_gene: TRBJ2-7
v_gene: TRBV7-8

CDR3aa: CASSAGARSETQYF
j_gene: TRBJ2-5
v_gene: TRBV14

CDR3aa: CASSDSLVPRGTQYF
j_gene: TRBJ2-5
v_gene: TRBV6-1

CDR3aa: CASSRRLAGAQETQYF
j_gene: TRBJ2-5
v_gene: TRBV6-6

CDR3aa: CAISEGVVSNYGYTF
j_gene: TRBJ1-2
v_gene: TRBV10-3

CDR3aa: CASSYSGSGLNEKLFF
j_gene: TRBJ1-4
v_gene: TRBV6-6

CDR3aa: CASSLGLAETGELFF
j_gene: TRBJ2-2
v_gene: TRBV5-6

CDR3aa: CSVTTGPLYNEQFF
j_gene: TRBJ2-1
v_gene: TRBV29-1

CDR3aa: CASSLLRGGTYEQYF
j_gene: TRBJ2-7
v_gene: TRBV11-2

CDR3aa: CASSSTGGELFF
j_gene: TRBJ2-2
v_gene: TRBV11-2

CDR3aa: CASSRAGNEQYF
j_gene: TRBJ2-7
v_gene: TRBV19

CDR3aa: CASSLGPGGGTEAFF
j_gene: TRBJ1-1
v_gene: TRBV6-5

CDR3aa: CASSVLAGGLQETQYF
j_gene: TRBJ2-5
v_gene: TRBV9

CDR3aa: CASSLGRGVDEQFF
j_gene: TRBJ2-1
v_gene: TRBV27

CDR3aa: CASSVGLVSGLEQYF
j_gene: TRBJ2-7
v_gene: TRBV9

CDR3aa: CAWSLNSFYEQYF
j_gene: TRBJ2-7
v_gene: TRBV30

CDR3aa: CASSLDRTGNTIYF
j_gene: TRBJ1-3
v_gene: TRBV7-2

CDR3aa: CASRLGDTIGAEAFF
j_gene: TRBJ1-1
v_gene: TRBV4-1

CDR3aa: CASGGENQPQHF
j_gene: TRBJ1-5
v_gene: TRBV27

CDR3aa: CASSRQGVSTDTQYF
j_gene: TRBJ2-3
v_gene: TRBV4-2

CDR3aa: CASEGRGTNYGYTF
j_gene: TRBJ1-2
v_gene: TRBV28

CDR3aa: CASSGYPTGDYGYTF
j_gene: TRBJ1-2
v_gene: TRBV10-2

CDR3aa: CSVFSGGEETQYF
j_gene: TRBJ2-5
v_gene: TRBV29-1

CDR3aa: CASRRIGGTGELFF
j_gene: TRBJ2-2
v_gene: TRBV13

CDR3aa: CASSAQTASRPDQHF
j_gene: TRBJ1-5
v_gene: TRBV19

CDR3aa: CASSFLGLAGQEETQYF
j_gene: TRBJ2-5
v_gene: TRBV7-8

CDR3aa: CATSRDPGGTKTQYF
j_gene: TRBJ2-5
v_gene: TRBV15

CDR3aa: CASSLDKGRVYEQYF
j_gene: TRBJ2-7
v_gene: TRBV5-4

CDR3aa: CASSSQDGHREKLFF
j_gene: TRBJ1-4
v_gene: TRBV5-6

CDR3aa: CATRACRPKEQYF
j_gene: TRBJ2-5
v_gene: TRBV15

CDR3aa: CASSPVENTEAFF
j_gene: TRBJ1-1
v_gene: TRBV18

CDR3aa: CAIREGLPDNEQFF
j_gene: TRBJ2-1
v_gene: TRBV10-3

CDR3aa: CASSQTSEVTNEKLFF
j_gene: TRBJ1-4
v_gene: TRBV28

CDR3aa: CASSPTRDSRKQETQYF
j_gene: TRBJ2-5
v_gene: TRBV5-1

CDR3aa: CSAPLCLGGYTF
j_gene: TRBJ1-2
v_gene: TRBV29-1

CDR3aa: CASSSQGALGETQYF
j_gene: TRBJ2-5
v_gene: TRBV7-2

CDR3aa: CASSVDTYGYTF
j_gene: TRBJ1-2
v_gene: TRBV5-1

CDR3aa: CASSQEGQGDSGTEAFF
j_gene: TRBJ1-1
v_gene: TRBV4-2

CDR3aa: CASSEAGWGGYTF
j_gene: TRBJ1-2
v_gene: TRBV6-1

CDR3aa: CASSTPGGNEQYF
j_gene: TRBJ2-7
v_gene: TRBV28

CDR3aa: CASSLTGPTSGGAETQYF
j_gene: TRBJ2-5
v_gene: TRBV7-3